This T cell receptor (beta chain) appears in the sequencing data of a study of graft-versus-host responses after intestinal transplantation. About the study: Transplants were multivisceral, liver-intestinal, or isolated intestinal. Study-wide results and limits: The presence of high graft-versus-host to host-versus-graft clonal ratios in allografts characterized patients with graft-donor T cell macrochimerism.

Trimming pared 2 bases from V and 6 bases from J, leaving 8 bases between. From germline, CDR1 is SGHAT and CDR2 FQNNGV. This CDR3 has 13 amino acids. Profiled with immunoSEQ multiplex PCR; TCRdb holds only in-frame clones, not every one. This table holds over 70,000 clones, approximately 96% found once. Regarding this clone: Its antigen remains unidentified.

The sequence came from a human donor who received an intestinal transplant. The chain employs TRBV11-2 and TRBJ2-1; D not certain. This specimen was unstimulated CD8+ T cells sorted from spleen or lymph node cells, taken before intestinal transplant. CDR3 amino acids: CASSLISANEQFF. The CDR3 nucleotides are TGTGCCAGCAGCTTAATAAGCGCCAATGAGCAGTTCTTC.